This TCR beta chain originates from a study of blood T cell repertoires in COVID-19. Across the whole study: Sample material is recorded as cDNA or gDNA derived from T cells, B-cell-depleted T cells, or PBMCs.

The germline V gene has CDR1 SGHDT and CDR2 YYEEEE. This CDR3 comprises 13 residues. V dropped 1 base and J dropped 8; count of bases not matched to a gene: 4. The data were produced by immunoSEQ multiplex PCR, yet TCRdb's version contains in-frame clones alone and is incomplete. The sample consists of around 290,000 clones, around 89% of them appearing once. The sequencing input was peripheral blood. V gene TRBV5-6 combines with J gene TRBJ1-1; 8 bases agree with TRBD1. The receptor was isolated from a man between 40 and 49 years old with acute or convalescent COVID-19. Here the CDR3 reads CASSLTSGGEAFF. The CDR3 DNA is TGTGCCAGCAGCTTGACGTCAGGGGGCGAAGCTTTCTTT.